Below are 22 T cell receptor beta chains sequenced from a single sample in a study of cytomegalovirus exposure and HLA in healthy donors. It was with 60 Vbeta and 13 Jbeta primers that the PCR ran. TCRdb's table, derived via immunoSEQ multiplex PCR, lists solely in-frame clones and lacks some. The sample contains over 150,000 clones, roughly three quarters of which appear only once. Source material: PBMCs. Receptor source: a woman aged 45-59 years in good health and CMV-seropositive.

The rearrangement uses TRBV5-6 and TRBJ2-3, with D unclear. This CDR3 has 13 amino acids. CDR1 and CDR2 (germline): SGHDT, YYEEEE. V lost 6 bases to trimming and J lost 6 bases, with 14 bases between them. The CDR3: CASNPPGSDTQYF. The CDR3 coding sequence is TGTGCCAGCAACCCCCCCGGGTCCGATACGCAGTATTTT.

This clone showed up just a few times. The V call is TRBV7-9, the J call TRBJ2-2; TRBD2 matches 7 bases. This CDR3 contains 18 residues. The germline V gene encodes CDR1 SEHNR and CDR2 FQNEAQ (reference sequence). After removal of 5 bases from V and 4 bases from J, the junction contained 16 bases not matched to a gene. The CDR3 spells CASSPLLSGRSGTGELFF. The CDR3 nucleotides read TGTGCCAGCAGCCCACTACTATCCGGGAGGTCGGGCACCGGGGAGCTGTTTTTT.

V and J are TRBV7-2 and TRBJ2-3; TRBD2 agrees at 10 bases. Looked up from germline, CDR1 is SGHTA and CDR2 is FQGNSA. V lost 1 base and J lost 2; bases outside the gene matches: 6. The length of the CDR3 is 17 residues. For the CDR3, the DNA is TGTGCCAGCAGCTTAGTAGCGGGAGGAAGAGTCACAGATACGCAGTATTTT. It encodes CASSLVAGGRVTDTQYF.

J is TRBJ1-2 and V is TRBV6-1, with a tentative D call TRBD1 (6 bases). Germline values: CDR1 MNHNS, CDR2 SASEGT. The CDR3 runs to 16 residues. V was clipped by 4 bases and J by 4 bases, with 19 bases between them. Written as DNA, the CDR3 is TGTGCCAGCAGTGGCTCACCCCAGGGGAACTTCTATGGCTACACCTTC. This translates into CASSGSPQGNFYGYTF.

A remark on this clone: One end of the junction fails to match germline, which may point to a read error. V usage is TRBV7-3 and J usage is TRBJ2-5; TRBD2 is a possible D gene (5 bases). The CDR3 spans 13 residues. Germline V gene sequence: CDR1 SGHTA, CDR2 FQGTGA. This chain's CDR3 is CAGSPRDGETQYF. DNA for the CDR3: TGTGCCGGCAGCCCGAGGGATGGAGAGACCCAGTACTTC.

The gene calls are TRBV5-4 and TRBJ1-3; the D gene is possibly TRBD1 (6 bases). The CDR3 contains 14 residues. Looked up from germline, CDR1 is SGHNT and CDR2 is YYREEE (reference sequence). V was clipped by 4 bases and J by 4 bases, with 12 bases between them. The CDR3 DNA is TGTGCCAGCAGCCTGGGGGGGACAGGAAACACCATATATTTT. Protein: CASSLGGTGNTIYF.

V gene TRBV15 combines with J gene TRBJ1-3, with a weak D call TRBD1 (5 bases). CDR1 LNHNV and CDR2 YYDKDF come from the germline V gene (reference sequence). The CDR3 is 16 residues long. V lost 0 bases, J lost 1 base, and 10 bases lay in between. The CDR3 sequence: CATSRDRGVSGNTIYF. CDR3 sequence (DNA): TGTGCCACCAGCAGAGATCGGGGGGTATCTGGAAACACCATATATTTT.

The genes are TRBV5-1 and TRBJ2-7, with D maybe TRBD2 (5 bases). From germline, CDR1 is SGHRS and CDR2 YFSETQ. The CDR3 has 13 residues. Trimming shortened V by 0 bases and J by 6 bases, and 10 bases separated the two germline ends. The CDR3 here is CASSLDGNGEQYF. DNA for the CDR3: TGCGCCAGCAGCTTGGACGGGAACGGCGAGCAGTACTTC.

This rearrangement joins TRBV5-6 to TRBJ2-3; 11 bases line up with TRBD1. This CDR3 comprises 15 residues. CDR1 and CDR2 from the germline V gene are SGHDT and YYEEEE. V lost 0 bases to trimming and J lost 5 bases; unmatched junction nucleotides: 2. Written as DNA, the CDR3 is TGTGCCAGCAGCTTGGTTGGGACAGGGGGAGATACGCAGTATTTT. Protein sequence: CASSLVGTGGDTQYF.

V and J are TRBV6-5 and TRBJ1-2; D may be TRBD1 (5 bases). This CDR3 is 15 amino acids long. Germline values: CDR1 MNHEY, CDR2 SVGAGI. The chain's CDR3 is CATYFPLGSPGGYTF. The CDR3 nucleotides read TGTGCTACCTACTTCCCTCTAGGGTCTCCAGGGGGCTACACCTTC.

A single count supports this clone. The V and J genes are TRBV30 and TRBJ1-2; unclear D gene. Germline V CDR1 and CDR2: GTSNPN, SVGIG (reference sequence). This CDR3 is built from 13 residues. V shed 0 bases and J shed 3 bases, with 8 bases lying between them. The CDR3 sequence is CAWSVGRDYGYTF. CDR3 in DNA: TGTGCCTGGAGTGTCGGGAGGGACTATGGCTACACCTTC.

This sequence joins TRBV27 and TRBJ2-7, with 10 bases fitting TRBD1. The CDR3 has 14 residues. Germline trimming cut 6 bases from V and 2 bases from J; bases unmatched to any gene: 4. The germline V gene has CDR1 MNHEY and CDR2 SMNVEV (reference sequence). CDR3 region: CASRAGTGAYEQYF. As DNA, the CDR3 is TGTGCCAGCAGGGCCGGGACAGGGGCCTACGAGCAGTACTTC.

This rearrangement joins TRBV5-1 to TRBJ2-5, with 7 bases aligning to TRBD1. CDR3 length: 16 residues. Germline V gene lookup returns CDR1 SGHRS and CDR2 YFSETQ. V dropped 4 bases and J dropped 7; count of bases not matched to a gene: 16. The DNA of the CDR3 is TGCGCCAGCAGCGCCGGACAGGATGGCCCTCCAGGGACCCAGTACTTC. Encoded protein: CASSAGQDGPPGTQYF.

This clone was found a few times. The chain uses TRBV5-1 and TRBJ2-2; the D gene is possibly TRBD1 (7 bases). The V end lost 4 bases, the J end lost 4 bases, and 14 bases lay between the germline ends. In germline, CDR1 is SGHRS, CDR2 YFSETQ. The CDR3 is made up of 15 amino acids. CDR3 amino acids: CASSPGGSGTGELFF. CDR3 DNA sequence: TGCGCCAGCAGCCCAGGGGGGTCGGGCACCGGGGAGCTGTTTTTT.

The V call is TRBV6-1, the J call TRBJ2-1, with a possible D match to TRBD2 (5 bases). The CDR3 has 19 amino acids. CDR1 MNHNS and CDR2 SASEGT come from the germline V gene. The V and J ends lost 2 bases and 0 bases respectively, with 20 bases between them. This chain's CDR3 is CASSEIGDKDLSSYNEQFF. The CDR3 DNA is TGTGCCAGCAGTGAAATCGGGGATAAAGATCTCTCCTCCTACAATGAGCAGTTCTTC.

This clone was recorded only once. The rearrangement joins TRBV7-8 to TRBJ1-1; 7 nucleotides agree with TRBD1. Germline-derived CDR1 and CDR2 are SGHVS and FQNEAQ. With 2 bases clipped from V and 11 bases from J, the junction kept 5 bases outside the gene matches. The length of the CDR3 is 12 residues. CDR3 in amino acids: CASSLPGGDAFF. Here the CDR3 DNA reads TGTGCCAGCAGCTTACCAGGGGGTGACGCTTTCTTT.

The chain combines TRBV6-5 with TRBJ2-5, with TRBD1 as a possible D gene (5 bases). The CDR3 consists of 15 residues. V was cut by 5 bases and J by 4 bases, with 17 bases left in between. Germline V lookup: CDR1 MNHEY, CDR2 SVGAGI. CDR3 sequence: CASSPTVTASETQYF. In DNA form, the CDR3 reads TGTGCCAGCAGTCCGACAGTCACGGCCTCAGAGACCCAGTACTTC.

The chain combines TRBV28 with TRBJ1-2, with 8 nucleotides matching TRBD1. V lost 1 base, J lost 6 bases, and 10 bases stayed unmatched. The CDR3 consists of 16 residues. Germline loops: CDR1 MDHEN, CDR2 SYDVKM. The CDR3 DNA is TGTGCCAGCAGTTTATCGGGGGACAGGACGGAGGATGGCTACACCTTC. This gives the protein CASSLSGDRTEDGYTF.

The chain joins TRBV7-2 to TRBJ1-2, with D unclear. The CDR3 spans 13 residues. Trimming removed 9 bases at V and 4 bases at J, with 15 bases between. Germline lookup yields CDR1 SGHTA and CDR2 FQGNSA. In DNA, the CDR3 is TGTGCCAGTCATGGACTGGAGTTCTATGGCTACACCTTC. Encoded protein: CASHGLEFYGYTF.

V gene TRBV27 combines with J gene TRBJ2-1; 12 positions match TRBD2. V dropped 4 bases and J dropped 4; count of bases not matched to a gene: 8. CDR1 MNHEY and CDR2 SMNVEV come from the germline V gene (reference sequence). This CDR3 has 17 residues. The CDR3 nucleotides read TGTGCCAGCAGTTGGCTAGCGGGAGGGCCGGGATACAATGAGCAGTTCTTC. Encoded protein: CASSWLAGGPGYNEQFF.

This clone was detected only a few times. The V gene is TRBV4-1, the J gene TRBJ1-3; D is possibly TRBD1 (5 bases). The CDR3 covers 14 residues. Between the trimmed V and J ends, which lost 2 bases and 7 bases, there was a span of 12 bases. CDR1 is MGHRA and CDR2 is YSYEKL in the germline V gene. Here the CDR3 DNA reads TGCGCCAGCAGCCAACCGGGGGTTAGGAACACCATATATTTT. It codes for CASSQPGVRNTIYF.

The gene calls are TRBV23-1 and TRBJ2-7; 7 nucleotides line up with TRBD1. TRBV23-1 qualifies as an ORF whose function is uncertain. The V and J ends lost 6 bases and 3 bases, in that order; junction bases with no gene match: 8. The CDR3 is 14 amino acids. The CDR3: CASRRQGINYEQYF. CDR3 bases: TGCGCCAGCAGACGACAGGGAATTAACTACGAGCAGTACTTC.